This record concerns one T cell receptor (beta chain) sequence. The antigen it recognizes is unknown. No quality values exist for individual bases; no much larger clone is one base distant. For this chain, trimming is 3 bases at the V end and 7 bases at the J end, and the number of junction bases without a gene match is 4. In the germline V gene, CDR1 corresponds to MDHEN and CDR2 to SYDVKM. The CDR3 measures 14 amino acids from cysteine to phenylalanine. The kept DNA is CDR3 alone, 42 bases in frame from the first base. The method behind the library was 5' RACE. Data came from an Illumina HiSeq 2500. A second roughly 6 to 11 cycle PCR used a sample-barcoded 5' primer and a J-beta primer mix. A unique molecular identifier was introduced onto each TCR beta cDNA molecule by a template-switch 5' adaptor carrying 12 random nucleotides. Each sample yielded at least 3 million CDR3-containing paired-end reads. The Mint cDNA synthesis kit, primed by a TRBC-specific oligonucleotide, was used to synthesize first-strand cDNA from all RNA. Following uracil-DNA glycosylase treatment, a first 18-cycle PCR with universal primers M1SS and BC2_uni_R was performed on all cDNA. Concerning the study's data processing: For normalization, 1 million high-quality reads were randomly selected from each sample, with every read carrying a distinct molecular identifier. Instead of being binned into consensus sequences, reads that shared molecular identifiers were thrown out. MiTCR, run with a Q25 quality threshold and the strictest error-elimination algorithm, handled CDR3 identification, clonotype clustering and error correction. A nonparametric unseen species model with Euler transformation was used to estimate a lower bound on total TCR beta diversity. TCRdb itself trimmed the public reads at Q25 with fastp, ran MiXCR and retained productive beta chains. Records with the same CDR3 protein are collapsed into one entry carrying the most frequent genes and DNA. The V and J calls, along with clone size, are taken from TCRdb and not from the paper's own processing. The sample table holds more than 900,000 distinct CDR3 sequences, of which approximately 26% were seen once. The leading ten clones occupy about 0.69% of the sample.

This sample is drawn from a study of blood T cells in healthy people across ages (dated by TCRdb to the mid-2010s). About the study as a whole: In model experiments, template switching captured roughly one uniquely barcoded TCR beta cDNA molecule for every two T cells. Four age groups were formed from the donors: young (average approximately 15 years), middle-aged (just under 40), aged (over 55) and long-lived (more than 75). Using deep sequencing normalized with unique cDNA molecular identifiers, the study measured how TCR beta repertoire diversity changes with age. Two additional independent replicas of 1 million unique cDNA reads from the same blood draw were analyzed for two donors (one aged 18 to 29 and one aged 80 or older).

Systemically healthy Caucasian individuals from Russia, some 36 in total and aged about 6 to 100 years, were included as donors. Around 9.7 milliliters of peripheral blood were collected from each donor into EDTA-treated Vacutainer tubes. Ficoll-Paque density-gradient centrifugation was used to isolate PBMCs, with at least 6.5 million obtained per sample. Total RNA, at least 6 micrograms per sample, was extracted from PBMCs with Trizol reagent. For every donor, an aliquot of PBMCs went through flow cytometry to measure the percentages of naive CD45RAhigh/CD27high T cells. Beyond this particular receptor, the publication reports: Since profiling was done on bulk unsorted PBMCs, naive and antigen-experienced compartments could not be conclusively compared. The CMV infection status of donors was not known, potentially confounding age-related changes in expanded clonotypes. There was a strong correlation between observed TCR beta diversity and the percentage of naive T cells measured by flow cytometry. Estimates of total diversity based on one million sequenced T cells were considered lower bounds and underestimates. Compared with the aged group, the long-lived group had more naive CD4+ T cells, fewer expanded clones and increased TCR diversity, a pattern suggesting age selection. As age increased, observed TCR beta diversity per million T cells dropped in a roughly linear way, and a significant reduction was already evident by age around 41.

These data also featured in a second study, about T cells of mothers and their children. Reported in the second study: The donors were nine systemically healthy Caucasian individuals, made up of three mothers and their six children. cDNA synthesis consumed the entire amount of extracted RNA, loaded at 1.5 ug RNA in each 15 ul reaction. In the second PCR, the M1S primer added sample barcodes and 2-4 random nucleotides. Over 9.5 million TCR beta CDR3 reads were obtained for each mother, and some 3.1 million reads were obtained for each child. TCR recombination output is similarly shaped by thymic selection in related and unrelated pairs, with a minor effect exerted by inherited differences. Normalized repertoire overlap was always found to be slightly, but never significantly, higher in related mother-child pairs than in unrelated mother-child pairs. No persistent microchimeric T cell clones were detected, at a sensitivity of 90 to 100 clones per million clonotypes. Deep NGS was used in the study to compare the TCR beta repertoires of mothers and children and to look for features that separate related mother-child pairs from unrelated individuals. Mothers averaged 40 +/- 4 years of age and children averaged 11 +/- 4 years. After adapter ligation with NEBNext reagents, the libraries were sequenced on Illumina HiSeq 2000 with 100+100 nt paired-end reads. To prevent cross-contamination, the mother and child libraries were prepared a month apart and were sequenced in separate runs. For each donor, between 500,000 and 2,000,000 distinct TCR beta clonotypes were identified. Naive TCR beta clonotypes were estimated from low-frequency clonotypes matched to each donor's FACS-determined naive share, without sorting.

Specimen: blood. The sequence links TRBV28 to TRBJ1-4; TRBD1 aligns with 8 central bases. The clonotype comes from a girl aged 2 to 9 in good health. The CDR3 loop reads CASSFAGQGEKLFF. The nucleotide sequence reads TGTGCCAGCAGTTTCGCAGGACAGGGTGAAAAACTGTTTTTT.